These 27 T cell receptor beta chains originate from one sample sequenced in a study of PD-L1 blockade in urothelial cancer. Time point in this sample: peripheral blood 6 weeks after treatment start. Sequencing used immunoSEQ multiplex PCR; TCRdb keeps in-frame clones, though not all of them. The sample consists of 45,000 to 60,000 clones, 85% to 90% of them appearing once. Sequenced material: PBMCs, taken around atezolizumab (anti-PD-L1) treatment. The receptors come from a man aged 60 to 75 with urothelial cancer.

This clone was seen a few times. This chain joins TRBV19 and TRBJ2-6; 7 bases line up with TRBD1. Germline V gene data show CDR1 as LNHDA and CDR2 as SQIVND (reference sequence). The CDR3 sequence is 17 residues long. The V segment lost 7 bases and the J segment 0 bases; nucleotides outside the gene matches: 9. CDR3 in amino acids: CASKSWDRSSGANVLTF. DNA for the CDR3: TGTGCCAGTAAGTCATGGGACAGATCCTCTGGGGCCAACGTCCTGACTTTC. Full variable domain (missing parts from reference TRBV19 and TRBJ2-6): DGGITQSPKYLFRKEGQNVTLSCEQNLNHDAMYWYRQDPGQGLRLIYYSQIVNDFQKGDIAEGYSVSREKKESFPLTVTSAQKNPTAFYLCASKSWDRSSGANVLTFGAGSRLTVL.

CDR3 nucleotides: TGCAGCGCCAGTCCCGGGACAGGAGTTGAAAAACTGTTTTTT. Encoded protein: CSASPGTGVEKLFF. The chain uses TRBV29-1 and TRBJ1-4; 8 bases match TRBD1. The CDR3 covers 14 residues. V lost 7 bases, J lost 7 bases, and 11 bases stayed unmatched. The germline V gene has CDR1 SQVTM and CDR2 ANQGSEA.

The chain has TRBV11-3 and TRBJ2-2; 7 nucleotides match TRBD1. Per germline, CDR1 SGHNT and CDR2 YENEEA. Trimming at V came to 5 bases and at J to 2 bases, leaving 11 bases not matched to a gene. This CDR3 has 17 amino acids. CDR3 sequence: CASSPDRALRNTGELFF. As DNA, the CDR3 is TGTGCCAGCAGCCCTGACAGGGCCCTACGTAACACCGGGGAGCTGTTTTTT.

This chain uses TRBV6-1 with TRBJ2-5; 7 positions agree with TRBD2. V shed 2 bases and J 3 bases; nucleotides not matched to a gene: 9. CDR1 is MNHNS and CDR2 is SASEGT in the germline V gene. There are 16 residues in the CDR3. This chain's CDR3 is CASSEYEAGVKETQYF. For the CDR3, the DNA is TGTGCCAGCAGTGAATACGAGGCGGGGGTCAAAGAGACCCAGTACTTC.

This clone was counted a few times. The genes are TRBV30 and TRBJ1-2; D not resolved. The CDR3 is 13 residues long. CDR1 and CDR2 (germline): GTSNPN, SVGIG (reference sequence). Trimming shortened V by 5 bases and J by 0 bases, and 10 bases separated the two germline ends. This CDR3 is CAWGESSNYGYTF. The CDR3 DNA is TGTGCCTGGGGAGAAAGTTCTAACTATGGCTACACCTTC.

CDR3 loop: CAWQSPAGGDTQYF. Here the CDR3 DNA reads TGTGCCTGGCAATCCCCCGCGGGAGGTGATACGCAGTATTTT. The gene calls are TRBV30 and TRBJ2-3; 8 positions agree with TRBD2. In germline, CDR1 is GTSNPN, CDR2 SVGIG (reference sequence). This CDR3 is 14 amino acids long. Unmatched junction bases numbered 10, after V lost 5 bases and J lost 6 bases. The complete variable domain, with remaining parts taken from reference TRBV30 and TRBJ2-3, reads SQTIHQWPATLVQPVGSPLSLECTVEGTSNPNLYWYRQAAGRGLQLLFYSVGIGQISSEVPQNLSASRPQDRQFILSSKKLLLSDSGFYLCAWQSPAGGDTQYFGPGTRLTVL.

The V gene is TRBV28, the J gene TRBJ1-2, with D perhaps matching TRBD1 (6 bases). There are 16 residues in the CDR3. Germline V gene data show CDR1 as MDHEN and CDR2 as SYDVKM. The ends were cut back, 5 bases at V and 6 bases at J, with 22 bases in the middle. CDR3 sequence (DNA): TGTGCCAGCAGTGGGGGCAGGGTTCGCGGTGGGGATGGCTACACCTTC. It encodes CASSGGRVRGGDGYTF.

V gene TRBV11-1 combines with J gene TRBJ2-4; 7 bases align to TRBD1. The V and J ends lost 6 bases and 1 base, in that order; junction bases with no gene match: 3. The CDR3 consists of 14 residues. Germline values: CDR1 SGHAT, CDR2 FQDESV (reference sequence). In nucleotides, the CDR3 is TGTGCCAGCAGTACAGGGGTGGCCAAAAACATTCAGTACTTC. It specifies CASSTGVAKNIQYF.

The CDR3 DNA sequence: TGCGCCAGCAGCGCCGATCCAGGAACTAGCGGGGGGCTGTACTTC. Its translation: CASSADPGTSGGLYF. The gene calls are TRBV5-1 and TRBJ2-5, with 12 bases that match TRBD2. The V and J ends lost 4 bases and 13 bases, in that order; junction bases with no gene match: 14. The CDR3 has 15 residues. Germline V gene data show CDR1 as SGHRS and CDR2 as YFSETQ.

V is TRBV29-1 and J is TRBJ2-3; 10 positions agree with TRBD1. Germline-derived CDR1 and CDR2 are SQVTM and ANQGSEA. V was clipped by 6 bases and J by 4 bases; unmatched bases: 13. The CDR3 is 16 residues long. CDR3 nucleotide sequence: TGCAGCGTGACTTCCCTTCAGACAGGGGGCCCAGATACGCAGTATTTT. Translating it yields CSVTSLQTGGPDTQYF.

The V gene is TRBV5-4, the J gene TRBJ2-7; 9 bases agree with TRBD2. The CDR3 is made up of 15 amino acids. Germline trimming cut 0 bases from V and 3 bases from J; bases unmatched to any gene: 4. Germline assignment: CDR1 SGHNT and CDR2 YYREEE (reference sequence). CDR3 in DNA: TGTGCCAGCAGCTTGGTCGGTAGCGGGAGCTACGAGCAGTACTTC. Translating it yields CASSLVGSGSYEQYF.

The rearrangement uses TRBV10-1 and TRBJ2-2; 8 bases line up with TRBD1. The CDR3 is 16 amino acids. V was clipped by 6 bases and J by 1 base; unmatched bases: 7. Germline lookup yields CDR1 WNHNN and CDR2 SYGVQD (reference sequence). CDR3 in amino acids: CASRDSGQGNTGELFF. The CDR3 nucleotides are TGCGCCAGCAGGGACTCTGGACAGGGGAACACCGGGGAGCTGTTTTTT.

This chain links TRBV19 with TRBJ1-3; no reliable D call. The V gene's germline CDR1 is LNHDA and CDR2 SQIVND (reference sequence). This CDR3 has 15 amino acids. V was shortened by 10 bases and J by 0 bases, with 16 bases between the two germline ends. As DNA, the CDR3 is TGTGCCACATGCCCACTGTTCAACTCTGGAAACACCATATATTTT. Its protein product is CATCPLFNSGNTIYF. Variable domain in full (rest from reference TRBV19 and TRBJ1-3): DGGITQSPKYLFRKEGQNVTLSCEQNLNHDAMYWYRQDPGQGLRLIYYSQIVNDFQKGDIAEGYSVSREKKESFPLTVTSAQKNPTAFYLCATCPLFNSGNTIYFGEGSWLTVV.

The chain carries TRBV7-6 and TRBJ2-3; D might be TRBD2 (5 bases). This CDR3 comprises 17 residues. Germline CDR1 and CDR2: SGHVS and FNYEAQ. Trimming removed 2 bases from V and 4 bases from J, with 19 bases in between. The CDR3 nucleotides read TGTGCCAGCAGCTTAAGGTCGACGGGAATGAACGCAGATACGCAGTATTTT. This sequence encodes CASSLRSTGMNADTQYF.

The chain uses TRBV30 and TRBJ2-5; perhaps TRBD2 as D (7 bases). V dropped 4 bases and J dropped 0 bases, with 15 bases sitting between them. Germline V gene lookup returns CDR1 GTSNPN and CDR2 SVGIG (reference sequence). The length of the CDR3 is 15 residues. DNA of the CDR3: TGTGCCTGGACCCACCCGGGGGGCTACCAAGAGACCCAGTACTTC. Translation gives CAWTHPGGYQETQYF.

The chain uses TRBV5-1 and TRBJ2-5; 7 nucleotides agree with TRBD1. The germline CDR1 and CDR2 sequences are SGHRS and YFSETQ. V shed 6 bases and J 5 bases; nucleotides not matched to a gene: 7. CDR3 size: 13 residues. This CDR3 is CASTRDRGETQYF. CDR3 nucleotides: TGCGCCAGCACCCGGGACAGAGGCGAGACCCAGTACTTC.

This clone was seen a few times. The chain joins TRBV30 to TRBJ1-1, with TRBD1 matching 7 bases. This CDR3 is built from 15 residues. The germline CDR1 and CDR2 sequences are GTSNPN and SVGIG (reference sequence). J gave up 1 base and V 4 bases, and 9 bases lay outside the gene matches. DNA for the CDR3: TGTGCCTGGATTAACGACAGGGCGGGGAACACTGAAGCTTTCTTT. It is translated as CAWINDRAGNTEAFF.

This chain connects TRBV6-1 to TRBJ2-4, with 12 bases aligning to TRBD2. V trimming: 4 bases; J trimming: 6 bases; junction bases outside the gene matches: 4. Germline CDR1 reads MNHNS; CDR2 reads SASEGT. The CDR3 is 15 amino acids. The CDR3 sequence: CASSGTSGVINIQYF. Written as DNA, the CDR3 is TGTGCCAGCAGTGGGACTAGCGGGGTGATAAACATTCAGTACTTC.

The table lists this clone with a count of one. V usage is TRBV5-4 and J usage is TRBJ2-1; a weak D match, TRBD2 (9 bases). The germline gives CDR1 SGHNT, CDR2 YYREEE (reference sequence). This CDR3 is 17 amino acids long. The V end lost 5 bases, the J end lost 6 bases, and 24 bases lay between the germline ends. For the CDR3, the DNA is TGTGCCAGCAGGGGAGGACAGGGACTAGCACATGGCAATGAGCAGTTCTTC. It yields the protein CASRGGQGLAHGNEQFF.

This clone has a handful of counts. The V call is TRBV6-1, the J call TRBJ2-1, with D tentatively TRBD2 (5 bases). V was clipped by 11 bases and J by 8 bases, with 22 bases between them. CDR3 length: 14 amino acids. Germline V gene sequence: CDR1 MNHNS, CDR2 SASEGT. CDR3 amino acids: CALRPYWGEYEQFF. The CDR3 bases are TGTGCCCTCAGACCCTACTGGGGAGAATATGAGCAGTTCTTC.

This rearrangement joins TRBV10-3 to TRBJ2-1; D not certain. The CDR3 is 12 residues long. V was cut by 4 bases and J by 13 bases, with 14 bases left in between. In germline, CDR1 is ENHRY, CDR2 SYGVKD. CDR3 bases: TGTGCCATCAGTGCCCCATCCGCGGAACAGTTCTTC. Protein: CAISAPSAEQFF.

CDR3 amino acids: CASSREDGYTF. The CDR3 nucleotides are TGTGCCAGCAGCAGGGAGGATGGCTACACCTTC. J is TRBJ1-2 and V is TRBV9, with D hard to call. Germline assignment: CDR1 SGDLS and CDR2 YYNGEE. The CDR3 loop spans 11 amino acids. Trimming took off 4 bases at V and 6 bases at J, with 7 bases between the two ends.

The V call is TRBV6-1, the J call TRBJ2-5, with D unclear. This CDR3 contains 11 residues. Germline assignment: CDR1 MNHNS and CDR2 SASEGT. V shed 6 bases and J shed 5 bases, with 7 bases lying between them. The CDR3 here is CASRQLETQYF. The CDR3 coding sequence is TGTGCCAGCAGACAGCTGGAGACCCAGTACTTC.

The DNA for the CDR3 is TGTGCCAGCAGTCCCCGGACAGGGGGCGAAAAACTGTTTTTT. This encodes CASSPRTGGEKLFF. The chain uses TRBV28 and TRBJ1-4; 11 bases agree with TRBD1. This CDR3 contains 14 residues. Per germline, CDR1 MDHEN and CDR2 SYDVKM. Trimming removed 5 bases from V and 8 bases from J; junction bases left unmatched: 4.

J is TRBJ2-7 and V is TRBV30, with D possibly matching TRBD2 (5 bases). The CDR3 sequence is 14 residues long. The germline V gene encodes CDR1 GTSNPN and CDR2 SVGIG (reference sequence). Trimming took 4 bases from V and 1 from J, leaving 14 bases between them. CDR3 DNA sequence: TGTGCCTGGACCTCGGACTTTGGGTCCTACGAGCAGTACTTC. Amino acids: CAWTSDFGSYEQYF. The whole variable domain, remainder taken from reference TRBV30 and TRBJ2-7, is SQTIHQWPATLVQPVGSPLSLECTVEGTSNPNLYWYRQAAGRGLQLLFYSVGIGQISSEVPQNLSASRPQDRQFILSSKKLLLSDSGFYLCAWTSDFGSYEQYFGPGTRLTVT.

This clone came up once. This CDR3 is CASSQDPSRQGDQPQHF. The CDR3 DNA is TGCGCCAGCAGCCAAGACCCGAGCCGGCAGGGTGATCAGCCCCAGCATTTT. This chain connects TRBV4-1 to TRBJ1-5, with D possibly matching TRBD1 (5 bases). The CDR3 is 17 residues long. Trimming took 0 bases from V and 5 from J, leaving 17 bases between them. The germline gives CDR1 MGHRA, CDR2 YSYEKL.

Written as DNA, the CDR3 is TGTGCCAGCAGTTCCAGATACGAGCAGTACTTC. Translation gives CASSSRYEQYF. The rearrangement joins TRBV6-5 to TRBJ2-7; no definite D call. The CDR3 sequence is 11 residues long. The V gene's germline CDR1 is MNHEY and CDR2 SVGAGI. V lost 4 bases and J lost 4, with 5 bases in between.